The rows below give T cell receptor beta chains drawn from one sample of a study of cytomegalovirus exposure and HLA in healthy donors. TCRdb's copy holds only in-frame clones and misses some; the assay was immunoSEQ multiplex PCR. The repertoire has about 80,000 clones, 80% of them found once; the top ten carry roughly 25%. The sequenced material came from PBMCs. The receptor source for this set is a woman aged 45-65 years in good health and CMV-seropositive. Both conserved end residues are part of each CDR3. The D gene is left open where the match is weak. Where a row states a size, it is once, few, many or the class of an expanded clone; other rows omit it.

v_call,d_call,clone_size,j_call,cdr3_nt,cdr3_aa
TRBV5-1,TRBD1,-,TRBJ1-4,TGCGCCAGCAGCTTGTGGGGACAGGGGCGGAATAATGAAAAACTGTTTTTT,CASSLWGQGRNNEKLFF
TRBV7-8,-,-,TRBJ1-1,TGTGCCAGCAGCTTAGCGAGGAGACAGGCGAGGGCATTGAACACTGAAGCTTTCTTT,CASSLARRQARALNTEAFF
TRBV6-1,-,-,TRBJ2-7,TGTGCCAGCAGTGAAGGGAGGACCTACGAGCAGTACTTC,CASSEGRTYEQYF
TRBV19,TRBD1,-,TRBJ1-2,TGTGCCAGTAGACGTGGACAGGGGGGCGGCTACACCTTC,CASRRGQGGGYTF
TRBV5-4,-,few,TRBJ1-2,TGTGCCAGCAGCCCCGGGTATGAAACTAACTATGGCTACACCTTC,CASSPGYETNYGYTF
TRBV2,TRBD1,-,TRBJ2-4,TGTGCCAGCAGTGTAGGAGGACAGGGAATAGCCAAAAACATTCAGTACTTC,CASSVGGQGIAKNIQYF
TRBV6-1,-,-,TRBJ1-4,TGTGCCAGCAGTGAACCAGACAAGTACAATGAAAAACTGTTTTTT,CASSEPDKYNEKLFF
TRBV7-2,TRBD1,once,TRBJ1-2,TGTGCCAGCAGCTTAGGTAGGGGAGGACAGGTCGGTGGCTACACCTTC,CASSLGRGGQVGGYTF
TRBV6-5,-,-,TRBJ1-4,TGTGCCAGCAGTGTTGGCGAACAGGGTGGTGAAAAACTGTTTTTT,CASSVGEQGGEKLFF
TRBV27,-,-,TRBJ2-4,TGTGCCAGCAGAGTAGGGGGGGCTCGAAACATTCAGTACTTC,CASRVGGARNIQYF
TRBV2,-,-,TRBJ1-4,TGTGCCAGCAGTGGGAGGACAGACAATGAAAAACTGTTTTTT,CASSGRTDNEKLFF
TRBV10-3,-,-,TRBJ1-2,TGTGCCATCAGTGAGGACACCGGTGATGGCTACACCTTC,CAISEDTGDGYTF
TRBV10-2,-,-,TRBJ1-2,TGCGCCAGCAGTGAGTCGACAGGACCCATAGCTCCCTATGGCTACACCTTC,CASSESTGPIAPYGYTF
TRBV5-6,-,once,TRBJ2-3,TGTGCCAGCAGCTTCTGGGGGAGGTGGACGAGCACAGATACGCAGTATTTT,CASSFWGRWTSTDTQYF
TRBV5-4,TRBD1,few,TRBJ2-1,TGTGCCAGCAGCTTGGGGGACAGGGGGATGAATGAGCAGTTCTTC,CASSLGDRGMNEQFF
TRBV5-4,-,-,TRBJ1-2,TGTGCCAGCAGCTTTAGGGAGTCTTACTATGGCTACACCTTC,CASSFRESYYGYTF
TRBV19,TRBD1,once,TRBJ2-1,TGTGCCACTTCGACAGGGTTCTTAGGTGTTGGAAGCTCCTACAATGAGCAGTTCTTC,CATSTGFLGVGSSYNEQFF
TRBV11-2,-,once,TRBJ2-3,TGTGCCAGCAGCTTAGATCCGGTGCGGGGTACGCAGTATTTT,CASSLDPVRGTQYF
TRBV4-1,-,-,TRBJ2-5,TGCGCCAGCAGCCCCACGTCGGGGTTGGAGACCCAGTACTTC,CASSPTSGLETQYF
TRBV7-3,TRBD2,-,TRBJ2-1,TGTGCCAGCAGCTTAGGACTAGGCTTGAATGAGCAGTTCTTC,CASSLGLGLNEQFF
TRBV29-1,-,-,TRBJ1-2,TGCAGCGTTGAACAGGGGACGAACTATGGCTACACCTTC,CSVEQGTNYGYTF
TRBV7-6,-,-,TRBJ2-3,TGTGCCAGCAGCTTAAACCCGGGGGGCACAGATACGCAGTATTTT,CASSLNPGGTDTQYF
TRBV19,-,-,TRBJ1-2,TGTGCCAGTAGTATCTCGGCGGGGGCAGCGCGTGGCTACACCTTC,CASSISAGAARGYTF
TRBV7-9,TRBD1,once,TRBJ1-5,TGTGCCAGCAGCCCAGGGGGCTCGGGTCAGCCCCAGCATTTT,CASSPGGSGQPQHF
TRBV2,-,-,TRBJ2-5,TGTGCCAGCAGCGACATCGGGCAACGCAGAGCGGAGGAGACCCAGTACTTC,CASSDIGQRRAEETQYF
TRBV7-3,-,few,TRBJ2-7,TGTGCCAGCAGCCCGGACAGAGACTCCTACGAGCAGTACTTC,CASSPDRDSYEQYF
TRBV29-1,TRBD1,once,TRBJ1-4,TGCAGCGTTGAGGATGACAGGGGAACTAATGAAAAACTGTTTTTT,CSVEDDRGTNEKLFF
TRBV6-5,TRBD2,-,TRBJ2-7,TGTGCCAGCAGTCCGGGACTAGCGGTCGGCGAGCAGTACTTC,CASSPGLAVGEQYF
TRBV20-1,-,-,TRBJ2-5,TGCAGTGCTAGCCTTGAGACCCAGTACTTC,CSASLETQYF
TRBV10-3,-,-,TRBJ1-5,TGTGCCATCAGTGAAGGTGGGGCCTGGAGCAATCAGCCCCAGCATTTT,CAISEGGAWSNQPQHF
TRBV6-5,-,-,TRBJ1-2,TGTGCCATTCGGAGGCTTGGCTACACCTTC,CAIRRLGYTF
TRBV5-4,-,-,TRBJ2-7,TGTGCCAGCAGCTTCAGGGGATCCTACGAGCAGTACTTC,CASSFRGSYEQYF
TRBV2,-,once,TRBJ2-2,TGTGCCAGCAGTGAAGACAGGAGGAACACCGGGGAGCTGTTTTTT,CASSEDRRNTGELFF
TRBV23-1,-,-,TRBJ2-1,TGCGCCAGCAGTCCCAGCGGATTTTTCTACAATGAGCAGTTCTTC,CASSPSGFFYNEQFF
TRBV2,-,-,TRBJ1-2,TGTGCCAGCAGTGGTCCCCGAGCTAACTATGGCTACACCTTC,CASSGPRANYGYTF
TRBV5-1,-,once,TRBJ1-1,TGCGCCAGCAGCTTGGACCGAGGGTACACTGAAGCTTTCTTT,CASSLDRGYTEAFF
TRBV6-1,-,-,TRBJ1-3,TGTGCCACGACGACACTCTCTGGAAACACCATATATTTT,CATTTLSGNTIYF
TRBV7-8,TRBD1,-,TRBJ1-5,TGTGCCAGCAGCTTAGGCGGACAGGTCAATCAGCCCCAGCATTTT,CASSLGGQVNQPQHF
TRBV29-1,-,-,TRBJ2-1,TGCAGCGTCAGGGATGGGTCCTACAATGAGCAGTTCTTC,CSVRDGSYNEQFF
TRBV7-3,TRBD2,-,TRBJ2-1,TGTGCCAGCAGCTTATACGGGAGGGGCAATGAGCAGTTCTTC,CASSLYGRGNEQFF
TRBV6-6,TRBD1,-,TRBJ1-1,TGTGCCAGCAGTATTCAGGGGGAAGGAACTGAAGCTTTCTTT,CASSIQGEGTEAFF
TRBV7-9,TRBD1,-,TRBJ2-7,TGTGCCAGCAGTCGAGGCCGTGGGAGACAGGGGTTTTACGAGCAGTACTTC,CASSRGRGRQGFYEQYF
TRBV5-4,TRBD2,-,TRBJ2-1,TGTGCCAGCAACCGGGGGGGGGAGCGGTGGGGTGAGCAGTTCTTC,CASNRGGERWGEQFF
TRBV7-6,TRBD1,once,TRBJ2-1,TGTGCCAGCAAGAGACAGGGCAACAATGAGCAGTTCTTC,CASKRQGNNEQFF
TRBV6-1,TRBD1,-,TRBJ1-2,TGTGCCAGCAGTTCGACAGGGGAGGCGGCCTATGGCTACACCTTC,CASSSTGEAAYGYTF
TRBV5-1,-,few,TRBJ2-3,TGCGCCAGCAGCTTGGGAGGGAGCGCAGATACGCAGTATTTT,CASSLGGSADTQYF
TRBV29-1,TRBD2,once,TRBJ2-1,TGCAGCGGTCCGGGACTAGGTCAAAATGAGCAGTTCTTC,CSGPGLGQNEQFF
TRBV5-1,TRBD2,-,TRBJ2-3,TGCGCCAGCAGACTAGCGGGGGACTGGGGGACAGATACGCAGTATTTT,CASRLAGDWGTDTQYF
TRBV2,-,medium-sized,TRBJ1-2,TGTGCCAGCAGTGAACAGCGGGGAAGTGGGTATGGCTACACCTTC,CASSEQRGSGYGYTF
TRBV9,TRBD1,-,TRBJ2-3,TGTGCCAGCAGCGCGCGACCGGGACAGGGCACAGATACGCAGTATTTT,CASSARPGQGTDTQYF
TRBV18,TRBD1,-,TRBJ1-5,TGTGCCAGCTCACCACTCGACAGGGGTCAGCCCCAGCATTTT,CASSPLDRGQPQHF
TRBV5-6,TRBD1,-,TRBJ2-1,TGTGCCAGCAGCTCGCGGGACAGGGGGTACAATGAGCAGTTCTTC,CASSSRDRGYNEQFF